What follows are 29 T cell receptor beta chains derived from one specimen sequenced in a study of identical twins. Each CDR3 protein is one row after TCRdb ran MiXCR on the 5' RACE reads. This sample has under 900,000 distinct CDR3 sequences, with roughly 18% found just once. Separately, the same data were catalogued under a study of T cells expressing NK-cell markers.

The sample was PBMCs. The source is a young woman in good health.

This clonotype was counted at least ten times. V usage is TRBV20-1 and J usage is TRBJ2-1, with D perhaps being TRBD1 or TRBD2 (5 bases each). The germline V gene encodes CDR1 DFQATT and CDR2 SNEGSKA (reference sequence). The CDR3 has 17 amino acids. V lost 1 base, J lost 1 base, and 17 bases lay in between. In DNA form, the CDR3 reads TGCAGTGCTAGAGGAGGGGCGCGGGCCCGTTCCTACAATGAGCAGTTCTTC. Translating gives CSARGGARARSYNEQFF.

This clonotype showed up just a few times. The genes are TRBV5-1 and TRBJ2-7; TRBD1 aligns across 7 bases. With V trimmed by 2 bases and J by 4 bases, 15 bases remained unmatched. Germline CDR1 is SGHRS and CDR2 is YFSETQ. This CDR3 has 17 residues. In nucleotides, the CDR3 is TGCGCCAGCAGCTTTCGTCCCCGACAGGGCAAACGGTACGAGCAGTACTTC. It is translated as CASSFRPRQGKRYEQYF.

V and J are TRBV12-5 and TRBJ1-1, with no clear D. The germline V and J ends were trimmed by 3 bases and 3 bases, with 5 bases remaining between them. This CDR3 contains 12 residues. Per germline, CDR1 LGHNT and CDR2 FRNRAP. DNA for the CDR3: TGTGCTAGTGGTTTCCAATACACTGAAGCTTTCTTT. Protein sequence: CASGFQYTEAFF.

This clonotype is a singleton in its sample. The junction does not match germline at one end; this may be a read error. The rearrangement joins TRBV4-3 to TRBJ2-1; unclear D gene. This CDR3 region has 16 residues. Germline assignment: CDR1 LGHNA and CDR2 YSLEER. CDR3 region: CVSSQERPASYNEQFF. The CDR3 DNA sequence: TGCGTCAGCAGCCAAGAGAGGCCAGCGTCTTACAATGAGCAGTTCTTC.

The rearrangement joins TRBV27 to TRBJ2-2; a possible D gene is TRBD2 (5 bases). CDR1 and CDR2 from the germline V gene are MNHEY and SMNVEV (reference sequence). The CDR3 sequence is 18 residues long. V was shortened by 3 bases and J by 0 bases, with 17 bases between the two germline ends. The CDR3 here is CASSFKFTRAANTGELFF. In nucleotides, the CDR3 is TGTGCCAGCAGTTTTAAATTTACTAGGGCCGCGAACACCGGGGAGCTGTTTTTT.

The rearrangement uses TRBV14 and TRBJ2-1; TRBD2 aligns across 8 bases. Looked up from germline, CDR1 is SGHDN and CDR2 is FVKESK. The V and J ends lost 4 bases and 9 bases, in that order; junction bases with no gene match: 14. The CDR3 has 16 residues. CDR3 nucleotide sequence: TGTGCCAGCAGCCGAGTTATACTAGCGGAGAGGGGTGAGCAGTTCTTC. This encodes CASSRVILAERGEQFF.

This clonotype was observed a few times. This chain joins TRBV7-9 and TRBJ2-7, with D uncertain. The CDR3 extends over 14 amino acids. Trimming shortened V by 2 bases and J by 2 bases, and 10 bases separated the two germline ends. Germline V gene lookup returns CDR1 SEHNR and CDR2 FQNEAQ (reference sequence). CDR3 in DNA: TGTGCCAGCAGCTTACCAACGCCGCCCTACGAGCAGTACTTC. It translates to CASSLPTPPYEQYF.

The V call is TRBV12-3 or TRBV12-4, the J call TRBJ1-5; D not resolved. CDR3 length: 15 amino acids. V was clipped by 3 bases and J by 3 bases, with 12 bases between them. The CDR3 DNA reads TGTGCCAGCAGTTTTGCTACATTTTCCAATCAGCCCCAGCATTTT. Protein product: CASSFATFSNQPQHF.

CDR3 amino acids: CASSLDGVGTEAFF. The CDR3 nucleotides read TGTGCCAGCAGCTTAGACGGGGTGGGTACTGAAGCTTTCTTT. The gene calls are TRBV7-9 and TRBJ1-1; the D is unclear. This CDR3 contains 14 residues. From germline, CDR1 is SEHNR and CDR2 FQNEAQ (reference sequence). V shed 1 base and J shed 5 bases, with 11 bases lying between them.

This clonotype occurred once. The chain's CDR3 is CASSPRRLAGGPGGEQFF. DNA for the CDR3: TGTGCCAGCAGCCCACGAAGACTAGCGGGAGGGCCGGGGGGTGAGCAGTTCTTC. This rearrangement joins TRBV7-6 to TRBJ2-1; 14 positions match TRBD2. Germline trimming cut 5 bases from V and 9 bases from J; bases unmatched to any gene: 15. The germline CDR1 and CDR2 sequences are SGHVS and FNYEAQ. The CDR3 runs to 18 residues. The full variable domain, with the rest looked up from reference TRBV7-6 and TRBJ2-1, is GAGVSQSPRYKVTKRGQDVALRCDPISGHVSLYWYRQALGQGPEFLTYFNYEAQQDKSGLPNDRFSAERPEGSISTLTIQRTEQRDSAMYRCASSPRRLAGGPGGEQFFGPGTRLTVL.

The rearrangement links TRBV10-3 to TRBJ2-7; D ambiguous. Per germline, CDR1 ENHRY and CDR2 SYGVKD. This CDR3 contains 11 residues. Trimming pared 3 bases from V and 3 bases from J, leaving 3 bases between. CDR3 bases: TGTGCCATCAGTGACTTCTACGAGCAGTACTTC. Translating gives CAISDFYEQYF.

The genes are TRBV7-9 and TRBJ2-7; 8 bases are shared with TRBD1. The germline V gene encodes CDR1 SEHNR and CDR2 FQNEAQ (reference sequence). The junction had 7 bases not matched to a gene; V was cut back by 4 bases and J by 2 bases. The CDR3 consists of 15 residues. For the CDR3, the DNA is TGTGCCAGCAGCTCCGCCGGGACAGGTACCTACGAGCAGTACTTC. It encodes CASSSAGTGTYEQYF.

V gene TRBV7-9 combines with J gene TRBJ2-5; D ambiguous. V shed 6 bases and J shed 5 bases, with 7 bases lying between them. The length of the CDR3 is 11 residues. Germline CDR1 reads SEHNR; CDR2 reads FQNEAQ (reference sequence). Here the CDR3 DNA reads TGTGCCAGCAGGCCGGAGGAGACCCAGTACTTC. Translated: CASRPEETQYF.

The chain uses TRBV27 and TRBJ2-2; D not certain. V was pared by 1 base and J by 6 bases, with 9 bases between. The CDR3 contains 14 residues. Germline CDR1 is MNHEY and CDR2 is SMNVEV (reference sequence). The CDR3 DNA reads as TGTGCCAGCAGTTTATGGGCCTCGGCCGGGGAGCTGTTTTTT. It specifies CASSLWASAGELFF.

The V gene is TRBV29-1, the J gene TRBJ2-7, with D tentatively TRBD2 (5 bases). Germline V gene lookup returns CDR1 SQVTM and CDR2 ANQGSEA. The CDR3 consists of 12 residues. The ends were cut back, 6 bases at V and 3 bases at J, with 12 bases in the middle. The CDR3 DNA is TGCAGCGTCTGGACTGCTATCTACGAGCAGTACTTC. Its protein is CSVWTAIYEQYF.

This clonotype was seen more than once but under ten times. The chain joins TRBV6-1 to TRBJ2-7, with unresolved D. Germline V gene lookup returns CDR1 MNHNS and CDR2 SASEGT. This CDR3 spans 15 amino acids. V lost 5 bases and J 1 base, leaving 15 bases between the germline ends. The CDR3 region has the DNA TGTGCCAGCAGTCCCTACCAGCCCCGGTCCTACGAGCAGTACTTC. It encodes CASSPYQPRSYEQYF.

V usage is TRBV19 and J usage is TRBJ2-3; D ambiguous. The CDR3 spans 13 residues. The V gene lost 10 bases and the J gene lost 2 bases, with 13 bases spanning the gap. Germline CDR1 is LNHDA and CDR2 is SQIVND (reference sequence). Here the CDR3 reads CATTVRATDTQYF. In DNA form, the CDR3 reads TGTGCCACCACAGTACGGGCCACAGATACGCAGTATTTT.

This clonotype has more than one count but fewer than ten. This chain links TRBV5-6 with TRBJ2-2; D unclear. The CDR3 sequence is 14 residues long. V lost 0 bases, J lost 5 bases, and 8 bases lay in between. The germline V gene has CDR1 SGHDT and CDR2 YYEEEE. CDR3 DNA sequence: TGTGCCAGCAGCTTGGAGCCATCGACCGGGGAGCTGTTTTTT. This sequence encodes CASSLEPSTGELFF.

This clonotype came up a few times. The chain combines TRBV4-3 with TRBJ2-5; 15 bases agree with TRBD2. With V trimmed by 4 bases and J by 4 bases, 7 bases remained unmatched. This CDR3 has 17 residues. Germline assignment: CDR1 LGHNA and CDR2 YSLEER. The CDR3 bases are TGCGCCAGCAGCCGAGGACTAGCGGGAGGGTCCCCAGAGACCCAGTACTTC. Amino acid sequence: CASSRGLAGGSPETQYF.

This chain uses TRBV7-9 with TRBJ2-2; D is unresolved. The CDR3 covers 15 residues. V lost 5 bases and J 8 bases, leaving 18 bases between the germline ends. In germline, CDR1 is SEHNR, CDR2 FQNEAQ (reference sequence). The CDR3 DNA is TGTGCCAGCAGCCAAAACTACGACAAACCTGGGGAGCTGTTTTTT. As protein: CASSQNYDKPGELFF.

The J gene is TRBJ2-2, the V gene TRBV4-3; no clear D gene. Germline-derived CDR1 and CDR2 are LGHNA and YSLEER. V lost 0 bases and J lost 6, with 14 bases in between. This CDR3 is 16 amino acids long. CDR3 amino acids: CASSQDRLGWAGELFF. The CDR3 nucleotides read TGCGCCAGCAGCCAAGATCGATTGGGGTGGGCCGGGGAGCTGTTTTTT.

In this sample, this clonotype turned up many times. CDR3 loop: CASSVGREETQYF. The CDR3 bases are TGTGCCAGCAGCGTAGGTAGGGAAGAGACCCAGTACTTC. The chain uses TRBV9 and TRBJ2-5; D gene ambiguous. The CDR3 sequence is 13 residues long. V lost 0 bases and J 3 bases, leaving 6 bases between the germline ends. CDR1 is SGDLS, CDR2 YYNGEE, per germline.

The rearrangement uses TRBV6-2 or TRBV6-3 and TRBJ2-3; D possibly matches TRBD1 or TRBD2 (5 bases each). Germline CDR1 reads MNHEY; CDR2 reads SVGEGT. V was pared by 5 bases and J by 12 bases, with 21 bases between. The CDR3 spans 14 residues. The CDR3 sequence: CASSRRDPSFAQYF. The CDR3 DNA follows: TGTGCCAGCAGTCGCCGGGACCCAAGTTTCGCACAGTATTTT.

The rearrangement links TRBV24-1 to TRBJ2-3; 8 bases line up with TRBD2. V trimming: 7 bases; J trimming: 4 bases; junction bases outside the gene matches: 6. The CDR3 spans 14 residues. Germline V gene lookup returns CDR1 KGHDR and CDR2 SFDVKD. CDR3 sequence (DNA): TGTGCCACCAGGGGAGAGCGGGAGTCAGATACGCAGTATTTT. This gives the protein CATRGERESDTQYF.

V is TRBV12-3 or TRBV12-4 and J is TRBJ1-3; D gene ambiguous. CDR3 length: 11 residues. Trimming removed 6 bases at V and 4 bases at J, with 4 bases between. The CDR3 spells CASRPGNTIYF. CDR3 nucleotides: TGTGCCAGCAGACCGGGAAACACCATATATTTT.

This clonotype was recorded a few times. V gene TRBV20-1 combines with J gene TRBJ2-1; 11 bases map to TRBD2. V gave up 3 bases and J gave up 5 bases; unmatched junction bases: 18. This CDR3 has 19 amino acids. Germline CDR1 and CDR2: DFQATT and SNEGSKA (reference sequence). This chain's CDR3 is CSASGVAGGPSGLNNEQFF. CDR3 DNA sequence: TGCAGTGCTAGTGGGGTAGCGGGAGGGCCCTCGGGATTAAACAATGAGCAGTTCTTC.

This chain links TRBV7-9 with TRBJ2-1; D call uncertain. The CDR3 consists of 16 residues. Per germline, CDR1 SEHNR and CDR2 FQNEAQ (reference sequence). Trimming pared 3 bases from V and 6 bases from J, leaving 18 bases between. The CDR3 here is CASSFFPYTARNEQFF. The CDR3 DNA reads TGTGCCAGCAGCTTTTTCCCTTACACCGCTCGCAATGAGCAGTTCTTC. Using reference TRBV7-9 and TRBJ2-1 for the parts outside the CDR3, the full variable domain is DTGVSQNPRHKITKRGQNVTFRCDPISEHNRLYWYRQTLGQGPEFLTYFQNEAQLEKSRLLSDRFSAERPKGSFSTLEIQRTEQGDSAMYLCASSFFPYTARNEQFFGPGTRLTVL.

V is TRBV29-1 and J is TRBJ2-1, with 7 bases that match TRBD2. The J segment lost 4 bases and the V segment lost 7 bases, leaving 13 bases of the junction unmatched. Germline lookup yields CDR1 SQVTM and CDR2 ANQGSEA. This CDR3 is built from 15 residues. The CDR3 DNA reads as TGCAGCGGCCTCCTGGGAGCGGGGAGGTACAATGAGCAGTTCTTC. It yields the protein CSGLLGAGRYNEQFF.

Here the CDR3 reads CASSPGTGFVPNYGYTF. CDR3 DNA sequence: TGTGCCAGCAGCCCAGGGACAGGGTTCGTCCCTAACTATGGCTACACCTTC. This rearrangement joins TRBV11-3 to TRBJ1-2; TRBD1 agrees at 9 bases. The V gene end was trimmed by 5 bases and the J gene end by 0 bases; junction bases not matched to a gene: 10. This CDR3 contains 17 residues. CDR1 and CDR2 from the germline V gene are SGHNT and YENEEA.